This TCR beta chain stems from a study of shared clonotypes between healthy human individuals. Clones were sequenced by immunoSEQ multiplex PCR, and TCRdb holds only the in-frame ones, with some missing. Among around 2.5 million clones listed, over 85% were seen once. With 3 bases removed from V and 7 bases from J, the gap between germline ends came to 8 bases. This CDR3 has 12 residues. Germline V lookup: CDR1 SGHRS, CDR2 YFSETQ. The J gene is TRBJ2-1, the V gene TRBV5-1; D not resolved. The TCR comes from a young man in good health. Some clones in this sample may be carry-over from other donors' samples. The sequenced sample consisted of naive CD4+ T cells from PBMCs. Subset denoted: CD45RA+ positively selected. This CDR3 reads CASSWLDNEQFF. Written as DNA, the CDR3 is TGCGCCAGCAGCTGGTTGGATAATGAGCAGTTCTTC.